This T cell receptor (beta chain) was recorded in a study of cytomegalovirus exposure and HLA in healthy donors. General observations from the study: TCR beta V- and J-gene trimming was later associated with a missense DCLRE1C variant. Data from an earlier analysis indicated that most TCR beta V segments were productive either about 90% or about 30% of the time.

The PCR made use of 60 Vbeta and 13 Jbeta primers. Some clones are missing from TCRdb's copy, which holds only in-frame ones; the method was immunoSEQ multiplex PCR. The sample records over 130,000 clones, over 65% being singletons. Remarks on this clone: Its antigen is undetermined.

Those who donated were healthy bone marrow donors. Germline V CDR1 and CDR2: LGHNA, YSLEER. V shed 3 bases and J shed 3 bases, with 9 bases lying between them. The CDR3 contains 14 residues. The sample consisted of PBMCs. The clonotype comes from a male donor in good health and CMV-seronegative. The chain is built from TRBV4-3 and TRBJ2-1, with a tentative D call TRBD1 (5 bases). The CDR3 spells CASSQDDSYNEQFF. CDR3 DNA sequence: TGCGCCAGCAGCCAGGATGACAGCTACAATGAGCAGTTCTTC.